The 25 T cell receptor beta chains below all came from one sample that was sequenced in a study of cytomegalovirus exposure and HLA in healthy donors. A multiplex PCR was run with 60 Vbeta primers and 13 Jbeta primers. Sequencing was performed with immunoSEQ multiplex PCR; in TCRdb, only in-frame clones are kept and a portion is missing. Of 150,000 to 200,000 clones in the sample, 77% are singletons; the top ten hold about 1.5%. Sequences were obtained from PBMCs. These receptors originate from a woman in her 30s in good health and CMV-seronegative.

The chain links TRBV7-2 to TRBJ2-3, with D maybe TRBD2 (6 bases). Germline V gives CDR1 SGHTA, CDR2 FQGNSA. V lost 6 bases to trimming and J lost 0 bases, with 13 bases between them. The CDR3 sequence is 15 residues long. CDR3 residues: CASRRDSTSTDTQYF. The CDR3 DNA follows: TGTGCCAGCAGACGGGACTCCACTAGCACAGATACGCAGTATTTT.

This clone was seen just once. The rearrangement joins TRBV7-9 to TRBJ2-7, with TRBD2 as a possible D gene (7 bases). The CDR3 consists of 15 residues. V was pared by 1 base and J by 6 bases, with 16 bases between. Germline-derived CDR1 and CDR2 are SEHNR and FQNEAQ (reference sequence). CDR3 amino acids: CASSLEGGGKREQYF. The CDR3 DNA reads TGTGCCAGCAGCTTAGAGGGAGGGGGGAAACGCGAGCAGTACTTC.

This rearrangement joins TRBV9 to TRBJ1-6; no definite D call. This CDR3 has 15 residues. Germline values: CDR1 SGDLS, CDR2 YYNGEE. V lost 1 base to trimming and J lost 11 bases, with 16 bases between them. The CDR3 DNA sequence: TGTGCCAGCAGCGTAACCCCCACGGACGGGGCACCCCTCCACTTT. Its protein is CASSVTPTDGAPLHF.

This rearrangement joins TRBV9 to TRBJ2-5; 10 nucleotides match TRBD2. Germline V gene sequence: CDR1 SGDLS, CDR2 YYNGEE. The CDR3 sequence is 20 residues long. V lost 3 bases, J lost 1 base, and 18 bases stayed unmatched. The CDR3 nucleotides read TGTGCCAGCAGCGCTAGGGAGGGGAGCGGGGGGGCCGGCCGCCAAGAGACCCAGTACTTC. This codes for CASSAREGSGGAGRQETQYF.

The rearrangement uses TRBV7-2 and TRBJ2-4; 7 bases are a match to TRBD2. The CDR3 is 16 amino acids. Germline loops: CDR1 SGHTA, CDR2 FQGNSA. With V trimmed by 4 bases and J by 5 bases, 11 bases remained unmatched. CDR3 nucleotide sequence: TGTGCCAGCAGCTCCCGCAGTTGGGCGGGAGAAAACATTCAGTACTTC. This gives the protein CASSSRSWAGENIQYF.

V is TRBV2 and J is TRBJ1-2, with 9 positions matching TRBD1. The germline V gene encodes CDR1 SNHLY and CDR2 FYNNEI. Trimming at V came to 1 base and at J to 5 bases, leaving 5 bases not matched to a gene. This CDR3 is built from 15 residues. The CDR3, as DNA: TGTGCCAGCAGTGAAGGACAGGGGGGAGGGTATGGCTACACCTTC. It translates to CASSEGQGGGYGYTF.

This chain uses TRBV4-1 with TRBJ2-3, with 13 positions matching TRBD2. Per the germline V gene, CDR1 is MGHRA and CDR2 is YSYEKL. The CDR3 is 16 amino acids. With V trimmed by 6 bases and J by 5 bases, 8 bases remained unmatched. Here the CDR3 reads CASSSGLAGAIDTQYF. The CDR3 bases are TGCGCCAGCAGTTCTGGACTAGCGGGAGCCATAGATACGCAGTATTTT.

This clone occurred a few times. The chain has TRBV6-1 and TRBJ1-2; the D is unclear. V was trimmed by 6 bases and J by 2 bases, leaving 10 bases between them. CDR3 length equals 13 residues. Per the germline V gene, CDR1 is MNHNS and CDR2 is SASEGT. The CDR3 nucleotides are TGTGCCAGCAGGATAACAGAAAACTATGGCTACACCTTC. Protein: CASRITENYGYTF.

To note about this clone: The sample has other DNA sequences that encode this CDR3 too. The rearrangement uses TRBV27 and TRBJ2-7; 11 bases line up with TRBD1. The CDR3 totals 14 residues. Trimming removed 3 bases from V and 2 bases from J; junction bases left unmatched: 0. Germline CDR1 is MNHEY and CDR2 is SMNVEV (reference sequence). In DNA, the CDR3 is TGTGCCAGCAGTTTGGGACAGGGGGCCTACGAGCAGTACTTC. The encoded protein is CASSLGQGAYEQYF.

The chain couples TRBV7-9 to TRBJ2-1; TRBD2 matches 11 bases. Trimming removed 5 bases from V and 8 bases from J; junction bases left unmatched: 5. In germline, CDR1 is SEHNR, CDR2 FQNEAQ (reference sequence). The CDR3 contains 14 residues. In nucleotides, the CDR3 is TGTGCCAGCAGCCATTCGGGACTAGCGGATGAGCAGTTCTTC. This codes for CASSHSGLADEQFF. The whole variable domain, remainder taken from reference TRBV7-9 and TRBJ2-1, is DTGVSQNPRHKITKRGQNVTFRCDPISEHNRLYWYRQTLGQGPEFLTYFQNEAQLEKSRLLSDRFSAERPKGSFSTLEIQRTEQGDSAMYLCASSHSGLADEQFFGPGTRLTVL.

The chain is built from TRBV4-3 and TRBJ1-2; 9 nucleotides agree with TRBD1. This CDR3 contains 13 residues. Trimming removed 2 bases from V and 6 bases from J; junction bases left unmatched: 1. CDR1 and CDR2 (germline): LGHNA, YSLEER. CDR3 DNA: TGCGCCAGCAGCCAACGACAGGGGGATGGCTACACCTTC. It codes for CASSQRQGDGYTF.

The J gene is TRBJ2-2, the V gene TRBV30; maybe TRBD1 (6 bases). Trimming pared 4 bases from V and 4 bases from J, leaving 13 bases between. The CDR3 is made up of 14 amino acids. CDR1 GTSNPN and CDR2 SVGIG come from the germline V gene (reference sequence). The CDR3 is CAWKTTGRTGELFF. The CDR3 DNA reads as TGTGCCTGGAAAACGACAGGCCGCACCGGGGAGCTGTTTTTT.

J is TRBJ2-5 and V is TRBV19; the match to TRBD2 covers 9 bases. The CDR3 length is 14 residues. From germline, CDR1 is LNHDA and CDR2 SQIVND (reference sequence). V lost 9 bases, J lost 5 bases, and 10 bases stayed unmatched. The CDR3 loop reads CASRLAEEAETQYF. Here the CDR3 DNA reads TGTGCCAGCAGACTAGCGGAGGAGGCTGAGACCCAGTACTTC.

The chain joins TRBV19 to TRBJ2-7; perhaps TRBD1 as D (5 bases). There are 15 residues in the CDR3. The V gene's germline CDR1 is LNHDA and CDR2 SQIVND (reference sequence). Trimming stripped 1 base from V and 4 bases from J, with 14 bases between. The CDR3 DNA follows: TGTGCCAGTAGTATAGCAGAGACAGCGAATTACGAGCAGTACTTC. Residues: CASSIAETANYEQYF.

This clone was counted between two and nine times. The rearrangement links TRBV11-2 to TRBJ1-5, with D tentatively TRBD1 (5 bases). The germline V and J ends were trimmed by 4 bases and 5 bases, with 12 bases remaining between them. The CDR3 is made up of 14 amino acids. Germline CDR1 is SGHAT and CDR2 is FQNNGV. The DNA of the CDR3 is TGTGCCAGCAGCTCGATTCGGGGGGATCAGCCCCAGCATTTT. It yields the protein CASSSIRGDQPQHF.

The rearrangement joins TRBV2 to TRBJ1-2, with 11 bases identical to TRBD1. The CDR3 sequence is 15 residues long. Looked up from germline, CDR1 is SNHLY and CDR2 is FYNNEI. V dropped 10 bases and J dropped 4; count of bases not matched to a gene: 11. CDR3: CATHSGTGGFYGYTF. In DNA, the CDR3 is TGTGCCACTCATTCTGGGACAGGGGGTTTCTATGGCTACACCTTC.

CDR3 nucleotides: TGCGCCAGCGGGGCTGGTAAAGCTTTACCGGTAGGCACTGAAGCTTTCTTT. Translation gives CASGAGKALPVGTEAFF. The J gene is TRBJ1-1, the V gene TRBV5-1; tentatively, D is TRBD1 (5 bases). Per germline, CDR1 SGHRS and CDR2 YFSETQ. This CDR3 contains 17 residues. The germline V and J ends were trimmed by 7 bases and 4 bases, with 26 bases remaining between them.

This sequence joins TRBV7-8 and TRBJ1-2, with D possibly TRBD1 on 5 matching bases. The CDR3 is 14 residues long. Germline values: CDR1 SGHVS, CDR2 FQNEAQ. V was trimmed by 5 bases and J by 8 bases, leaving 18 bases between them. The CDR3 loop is CASSPTDDRGGYTF. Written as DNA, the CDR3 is TGTGCCAGCAGCCCCACGGACGACAGAGGAGGCTACACCTTC. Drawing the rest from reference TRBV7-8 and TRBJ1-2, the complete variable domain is GAGVSQSPRYKVAKRGQDVALRCDPISGHVSLFWYQQALGQGPEFLTYFQNEAQLDKSGLPSDRFFAERPEGSVSTLKIQRTQQEDSAVYLCASSPTDDRGGYTFGSGTRLTVV.

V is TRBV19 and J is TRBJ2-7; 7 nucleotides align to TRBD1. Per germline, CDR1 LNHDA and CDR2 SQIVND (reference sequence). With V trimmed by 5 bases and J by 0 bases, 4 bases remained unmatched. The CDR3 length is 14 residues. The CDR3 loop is CASSPDRFSYEQYF. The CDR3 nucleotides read TGTGCCAGTAGTCCGGACAGGTTCTCCTACGAGCAGTACTTC.

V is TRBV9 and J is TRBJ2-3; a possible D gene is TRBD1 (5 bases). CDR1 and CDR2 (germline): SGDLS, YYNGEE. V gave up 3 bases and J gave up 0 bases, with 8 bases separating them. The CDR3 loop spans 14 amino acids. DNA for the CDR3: TGTGCCAGCAGCGAGGGGCGGAGCACAGATACGCAGTATTTT. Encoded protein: CASSEGRSTDTQYF.

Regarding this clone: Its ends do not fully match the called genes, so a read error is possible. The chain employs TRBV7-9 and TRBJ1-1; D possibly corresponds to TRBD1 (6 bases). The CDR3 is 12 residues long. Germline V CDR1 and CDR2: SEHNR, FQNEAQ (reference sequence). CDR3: CSSSIRGTEAFF. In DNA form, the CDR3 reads TGTTCCAGCAGCATCAGGGGCACTGAAGCTTTCTTT.

This CDR3 reads CASSLGARTGGTDTQYF. In DNA form, the CDR3 reads TGCGCCAGCAGCTTGGGGGCCCGGACAGGAGGAACAGATACGCAGTATTTT. The V and J genes are TRBV5-1 and TRBJ2-3, with 7 nucleotides matching TRBD1. There are 17 residues in the CDR3. Trimming removed 0 bases from V and 3 bases from J; junction bases left unmatched: 10. The V gene's germline CDR1 is SGHRS and CDR2 YFSETQ.

As DNA, the CDR3 is TGTGCCAGCAGCCGACAGGGCAAATCTGGAAACACCATATATTTT. It codes for CASSRQGKSGNTIYF. The rearrangement links TRBV6-1 to TRBJ1-3; 7 nucleotides align to TRBD1. Unmatched junction bases numbered 6, after V lost 6 bases and J lost 1 base. CDR1 MNHNS and CDR2 SASEGT come from the germline V gene. This CDR3 contains 15 residues.

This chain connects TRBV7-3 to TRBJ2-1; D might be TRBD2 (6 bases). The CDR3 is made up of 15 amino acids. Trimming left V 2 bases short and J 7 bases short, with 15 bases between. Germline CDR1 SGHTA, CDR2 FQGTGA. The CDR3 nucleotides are TGTGCCAGCAGCTTATTGGAGGGAGACACGAATGAGCAGTTCTTC. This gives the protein CASSLLEGDTNEQFF.

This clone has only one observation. In DNA form, the CDR3 reads TGTGCCAGCAGTCGCCTAGCGGGGGGGTACGAGCAGTACTTC. Protein product: CASSRLAGGYEQYF. The rearrangement joins TRBV14 to TRBJ2-7; 12 nucleotides agree with TRBD2. Losses at the gene ends were 6 bases for V and 4 bases for J; bases not matched to a gene: 4. Germline V gene lookup returns CDR1 SGHDN and CDR2 FVKESK. There are 14 residues in the CDR3.